The next 25 T cell receptor beta chains were all read from a single sample in a study of radiation and T cells in renal cell carcinoma. Time point indicated: blood 2 weeks post-SBRT. The treatment here: 15 Gy SBRT to primary tumor, nephrectomy 4 weeks later. TCRdb's copy holds only in-frame clones and misses some; the assay was immunoSEQ multiplex PCR. The sample contains 100,000 to 150,000 clones, 81% of which appear only once. This material consisted of blood, taken from a patient whose treatment included radiotherapy and nephrectomy. The receptor set was obtained from a man aged 50 to 60 with renal cell carcinoma.

The chain has TRBV7-2 and TRBJ2-7, with D unresolved. Looked up from germline, CDR1 is SGHTA and CDR2 is FQGNSA. V lost 2 bases and J 3 bases, leaving 8 bases between the germline ends. The CDR3 contains 13 residues. The CDR3 loop reads CASSLLGGYEQYF. The CDR3 DNA is TGTGCCAGCAGCTTATTGGGCGGCTACGAGCAGTACTTC. Variable domain in full (rest from reference TRBV7-2 and TRBJ2-7): GAGVSQSPSNKVTEKGKDVELRCDPISGHTALYWYRQSLGQGLEFLIYFQGNSAPDKSGLPSDRFSAERTGGSVSTLTIQRTQQEDSAVYLCASSLLGGYEQYFGPGTRLTVT.

The chain uses TRBV10-1 and TRBJ2-3; D possibly corresponds to TRBD2 (6 bases). V shed 6 bases and J shed 4 bases, with 14 bases lying between them. CDR1 WNHNN and CDR2 SYGVQD come from the germline V gene (reference sequence). There are 14 residues in the CDR3. CDR3 bases: TGCGCCAGCAGCTCGGAGGGGCGAGCAGATACGCAGTATTTT. Translated, it gives CASSSEGRADTQYF.

The chain uses TRBV30 and TRBJ1-5; D gene uncertain. Trimming shortened V by 2 bases and J by 3 bases, and 8 bases separated the two germline ends. The CDR3 is 13 residues long. Germline CDR1 is GTSNPN and CDR2 is SVGIG (reference sequence). The CDR3 DNA follows: TGTGCCTGGAGTAGCACTTTCAATCAGCCCCAGCATTTT. As protein: CAWSSTFNQPQHF.

This chain uses TRBV11-2 with TRBJ2-1; 7 nucleotides align to TRBD1. CDR1 and CDR2 (germline): SGHAT, FQNNGV. Unmatched junction bases numbered 4, after V lost 5 bases and J lost 6 bases. This CDR3 spans 13 amino acids. The CDR3 DNA reads as TGTGCCAGCAGCCAGGACAGGCTCAATGAGCAGTTCTTC. It is translated as CASSQDRLNEQFF.

V usage is TRBV14 and J usage is TRBJ2-7; possible D gene TRBD1, 6 bases. Germline loops: CDR1 SGHDN, CDR2 FVKESK. V shed 4 bases and J shed 4 bases, with 17 bases lying between them. The CDR3 is 15 residues long. In nucleotides, the CDR3 is TGTGCCAGCAGCCGAGGACAGTCTGGATGGTACGAGCAGTACTTC. Its protein is CASSRGQSGWYEQYF.

The chain uses TRBV28 and TRBJ2-2; TRBD2 aligns across 7 bases. CDR1 is MDHEN and CDR2 is SYDVKM in the germline V gene. The V and J ends lost 5 bases and 5 bases, in that order; junction bases with no gene match: 11. The CDR3 has 16 amino acids. The CDR3 here is CASSPYSGLGTGELFF. CDR3 DNA sequence: TGTGCCAGCAGTCCCTACTCAGGACTAGGGACCGGGGAGCTGTTTTTT.

The J gene is TRBJ2-6, the V gene TRBV28; D remains ambiguous. The V end lost 2 bases, the J end lost 2 bases, and 13 bases lay between the germline ends. The CDR3 runs to 17 residues. From germline, CDR1 is MDHEN and CDR2 SYDVKM. CDR3 sequence: CASSLKGPPTGANVLTF. As DNA, the CDR3 is TGTGCCAGCAGTTTAAAAGGGCCCCCCACTGGGGCCAACGTCCTGACTTTC.

The chain couples TRBV2 to TRBJ2-5; D remains ambiguous. Germline-derived CDR1 and CDR2 are SNHLY and FYNNEI. Trimming pared 6 bases from V and 2 bases from J, leaving 10 bases between. The CDR3 is 13 amino acids. The CDR3 protein is CASRLERQETQYF. CDR3 nucleotides: TGTGCCAGCAGGCTCGAGAGGCAAGAGACCCAGTACTTC.

Only a few counts were recorded for this clone. The J gene is TRBJ1-1, the V gene TRBV5-4, with D possibly being TRBD1 (5 bases). Trimming pared 9 bases from V and 8 bases from J, leaving 23 bases between. The CDR3 has 14 residues. Germline V gene sequence: CDR1 SGHNT, CDR2 YYREEE (reference sequence). The CDR3 sequence: CATTTLGVLVEAFF. CDR3 bases: TGTGCCACCACTACCCTAGGGGTTCTGGTGGAAGCTTTCTTT.

The chain combines TRBV7-2 with TRBJ2-1, with TRBD2 as a possible D gene (6 bases). This CDR3 is built from 16 residues. Trimming left V 5 bases short and J 7 bases short, with 21 bases between. Per germline, CDR1 SGHTA and CDR2 FQGNSA. Here the CDR3 reads CASSGGAGFFGNEQFF. The CDR3 DNA is TGTGCCAGCAGCGGAGGGGCAGGGTTCTTTGGGAATGAGCAGTTCTTC.

This chain links TRBV11-3 with TRBJ1-4; D not resolved. Germline CDR1 SGHNT, CDR2 YENEEA. Trimming stripped 0 bases from V and 5 bases from J, with 10 bases between. The CDR3 loop spans 15 amino acids. DNA of the CDR3: TGTGCCAGCAGCTTAGATATGGCTCCAAATGAAAAACTGTTTTTT. Amino acids: CASSLDMAPNEKLFF.

This chain uses TRBV4-3 with TRBJ2-5; TRBD2 agrees at 8 bases. J was trimmed by 10 bases and V by 0 bases; bases with no gene match: 10. CDR1 is LGHNA, CDR2 YSLEER, per germline. This CDR3 is 15 amino acids long. Here the CDR3 DNA reads TGCGCCAGCAGCCAAGATAGCGGGGCCACGCGGGGCCAGTACTTC. Translated, it gives CASSQDSGATRGQYF.

The chain has TRBV6-1 and TRBJ2-7, with 7 bases aligning to TRBD1. This CDR3 contains 12 residues. Germline CDR1 MNHNS, CDR2 SASEGT. V lost 8 bases, J lost 6 bases, and 7 bases stayed unmatched. CDR3 sequence (DNA): TGTGCCAGCGCCCGAAGGGGGCTCGAGCAGTACTTC. Translated, it gives CASARRGLEQYF.

Of note for this clone: At one end, the junction sequence differs from germline, possibly due to a read error. The chain links TRBV2 to TRBJ2-2; D possibly uses TRBD1 or TRBD2 (6 bases each). CDR1 SNHLY and CDR2 FYNNEI come from the germline V gene. This CDR3 has 15 residues. CDR3 loop: CASRDRQINTGGLFF. Written as DNA, the CDR3 is TGTGCCAGCCGTGACAGGCAAATTAACACCGGGGGGCTGTTTTTT.

The chain employs TRBV30 and TRBJ2-2, with D unclear. The germline V gene encodes CDR1 GTSNPN and CDR2 SVGIG (reference sequence). The CDR3 runs to 11 residues. Trimming removed 5 bases from V and 8 bases from J, with 9 bases in between. The CDR3 region has the DNA TGTGCCTGGCGCAATCAAGGGGAGCTGTTTTTT. Its protein is CAWRNQGELFF. The full variable domain, completed using reference TRBV30 and TRBJ2-2, is SQTIHQWPATLVQPVGSPLSLECTVEGTSNPNLYWYRQAAGRGLQLLFYSVGIGQISSEVPQNLSASRPQDRQFILSSKKLLLSDSGFYLCAWRNQGELFFGEGSRLTVL.

The chain employs TRBV30 and TRBJ2-1; tentatively, D is TRBD2 (5 bases). CDR1 is GTSNPN and CDR2 is SVGIG in the germline V gene (reference sequence). The CDR3 spans 15 residues. The ends were cut back, 3 bases at V and 8 bases at J, with 20 bases in the middle. This chain's CDR3 is CAWSLGVPPVYEQFF. The CDR3 DNA follows: TGTGCCTGGAGCCTGGGAGTTCCCCCTGTCTATGAGCAGTTCTTC.

The V call is TRBV6-5, the J call TRBJ2-7, with no clear D. Germline V gene sequence: CDR1 MNHEY, CDR2 SVGAGI. V was trimmed by 8 bases and J by 2 bases, leaving 10 bases between them. This CDR3 is built from 12 residues. The CDR3 DNA follows: TGTGCCAGCTGGCGGATCCCCTACGAGCAGTACTTC. Its protein is CASWRIPYEQYF.

This clone has only one observation. The gene calls are TRBV6-1 and TRBJ2-7, with D unresolved. The V end lost 7 bases, the J end lost 7 bases, and 14 bases lay between the germline ends. Germline assignment: CDR1 MNHNS and CDR2 SASEGT. This CDR3 is built from 12 residues. CDR3 in DNA: TGTGCCAGCACCGAACAGACATGGGAGCAGTACTTC. It is translated as CASTEQTWEQYF.

V usage is TRBV28 and J usage is TRBJ2-7; D is possibly TRBD1 (6 bases). The V gene's germline CDR1 is MDHEN and CDR2 SYDVKM. V dropped 8 bases and J dropped 4 bases, with 18 bases sitting between them. The CDR3 length is 14 residues. Here the CDR3 DNA reads TGTGCCAGCGCCAAGACAGGATTTGTATACGAGCAGTACTTC. Encoded protein: CASAKTGFVYEQYF.

The chain uses TRBV19 and TRBJ2-2, with 7 bases matching TRBD1. J was trimmed by 10 bases and V by 7 bases; bases with no gene match: 9. The CDR3 runs to 13 residues. Germline V gives CDR1 LNHDA, CDR2 SQIVND (reference sequence). CDR3 DNA sequence: TGTGCCAGTATGAACCAGGGGGACGCGGAGCTGTTTTTT. Residues: CASMNQGDAELFF.

The gene calls are TRBV6-6 and TRBJ1-1; D might be TRBD1 (5 bases). Trimming took off 6 bases at V and 3 bases at J, with 8 bases between the two ends. The CDR3 consists of 12 residues. In germline, CDR1 is MNHNY, CDR2 SVGAGI (reference sequence). Written as DNA, the CDR3 is TGTGCCAGCAGAGGGGTGGACACTGAAGCTTTCTTT. This gives the protein CASRGVDTEAFF.

Here the CDR3 reads CASSRIWEGVAGNTIYF. In DNA form, the CDR3 reads TGCGCCAGCAGCCGAATATGGGAAGGGGTGGCTGGAAACACCATATATTTT. The chain combines TRBV4-1 with TRBJ1-3; D is perhaps TRBD1 (5 bases). V lost 4 bases and J 2 bases, leaving 18 bases between the germline ends. The length of the CDR3 is 17 residues. The V gene's germline CDR1 is MGHRA and CDR2 YSYEKL.

The rearrangement uses TRBV15 and TRBJ2-3, with TRBD2 matching over 7 bases. Trimming took 1 base from V and 6 from J; bases not matched to a gene: 13. Per the germline V gene, CDR1 is LNHNV and CDR2 is YYDKDF (reference sequence). CDR3 length: 17 residues. The chain's CDR3 is CATSRVRGVGVSDTQYF. The CDR3 nucleotides read TGTGCCACCAGCAGAGTTCGGGGGGTCGGGGTGTCGGATACGCAGTATTTT.

The chain combines TRBV25-1 with TRBJ2-3, with D perhaps matching TRBD2 (5 bases). The V end was cut by 8 bases, the J end by 5 bases, with 20 bases between. The germline V gene encodes CDR1 MGHDK and CDR2 SYGVNS. The CDR3 runs 15 residues. As DNA, the CDR3 is TGTGCCAGCTCCCGAGGGATTTCTTTCATAGATACGCAGTATTTT. It encodes CASSRGISFIDTQYF. The full variable domain, in which reference TRBV25-1 and TRBJ2-3 provide the parts outside the CDR3, is EADIYQTPRYLVIGTGKKITLECSQTMGHDKMYWYQQDPGMELHLIHYSYGVNSTEKGDLSSESTVSRIRTEHFPLTLESARPSHTSQYLCASSRGISFIDTQYFGPGTRLTVL.

The rearrangement links TRBV5-5 to TRBJ1-5, with D possibly matching TRBD1 (6 bases). This CDR3 has 15 amino acids. Germline CDR1 SGHKS, CDR2 YYEKEE (reference sequence). Trimming removed 2 bases at V and 6 bases at J, with 15 bases between. In DNA, the CDR3 is TGTGCCAGCAGCTTTTTGGTGGGACACGCTCAGCCCCAGCATTTT. Its protein is CASSFLVGHAQPQHF.